This record concerns one T cell receptor (beta chain) sequence. Its antigen is still unknown. The data derive from a study of cytomegalovirus exposure and HLA in healthy donors. Study at large: Roughly 80 million unique TCRs from HLA-typed donors made up an early data release. Study-level points and caveats: Previous analysis showed most TCR beta V segments were productive about 87% or about 30% of the time.

The CDR3 contains 14 residues. Trimming left V 4 bases short and J 5 bases short, with 14 bases between. The germline V gene encodes CDR1 SGHTA and CDR2 FQGNSA. With 60 Vbeta and 13 Jbeta primers, the PCR was carried out. The table came from immunoSEQ multiplex PCR; TCRdb's copy has only in-frame clones and leaves some out. The specimen's table records 100,000 to 150,000 clones. The V call is TRBV7-2, the J call TRBJ1-1, with TRBD1 as a possible D gene (6 bases). The sample was PBMCs. This clonotype originated in a middle-aged woman in good health and CMV-seronegative. CDR3: CASSSQGRRTEAFF. The CDR3 DNA sequence: TGTGCCAGCAGCTCACAGGGCAGGAGGACTGAAGCTTTCTTT.